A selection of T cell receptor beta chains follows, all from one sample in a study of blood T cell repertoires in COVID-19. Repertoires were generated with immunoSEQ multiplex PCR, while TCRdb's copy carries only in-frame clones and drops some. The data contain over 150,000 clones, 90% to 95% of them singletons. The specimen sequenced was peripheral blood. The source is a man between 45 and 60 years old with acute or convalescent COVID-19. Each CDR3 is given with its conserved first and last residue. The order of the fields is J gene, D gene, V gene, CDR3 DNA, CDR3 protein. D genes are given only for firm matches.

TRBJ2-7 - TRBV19 TGTGCCAGTAGTGACAGCTACGAGCAGTACTTC CASSDSYEQYF
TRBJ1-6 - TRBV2 TGTGCCAGCAACCAACAGTCAACCCTCCACTTT CASNQQSTLHF
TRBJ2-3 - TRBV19 TGTGCCAGTAGTATAGGAGGCGGGATGGGCACAGATACGCAGTATTTT CASSIGGGMGTDTQYF
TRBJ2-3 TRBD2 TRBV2 TGTGCCAGCAGTAAAGCAGCGGGAGCCACAGATACGCAGTATTTT CASSKAAGATDTQYF
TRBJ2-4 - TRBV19 TGTGCCAGTAGTATAGTTTCGTTCGGGGGTATGGCCAAAAACATTCAGTACTTC CASSIVSFGGMAKNIQYF
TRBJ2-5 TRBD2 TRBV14 TGTGCCAGCAGCCAAACTAGCGCGGCGGAGACCCAGTACTTC CASSQTSAAETQYF
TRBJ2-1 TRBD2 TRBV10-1 TGCGCCAGCAGTGAGTACACTAGCGGGTTATTCTTC CASSEYTSGLFF
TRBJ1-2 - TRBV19 TGTGCCAGTAGTCTCGCACACCTCTCCTATGGCTACACCTTC CASSLAHLSYGYTF
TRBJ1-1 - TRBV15 TGTGCCACCAGCAGCGGGGGGAGCGGCACTGAAGCTTTCTTT CATSSGGSGTEAFF
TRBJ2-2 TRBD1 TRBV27 TGTGCCAGCAGGGAACCTGGGACAGCCTTCACCGGGGAGCTGTTTTTT CASREPGTAFTGELFF
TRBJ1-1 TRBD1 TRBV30 TGTGCCTGCAGGACAGGGAATGAAGCTTTCTTT CACRTGNEAFF
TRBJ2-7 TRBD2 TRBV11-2 TGTGCCAGCAGCTTAGTAGAGAGACCTAGCGGGTTCTACGAGCAGTACTTC CASSLVERPSGFYEQYF
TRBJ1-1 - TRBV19 TGTGCCAGTAGCTCGAGGGGGGGACGTGTAAACGCTGAAGCTTTCTTT CASSSRGGRVNAEAFF
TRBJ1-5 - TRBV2 TGTGCCACCCTAAGACAGGTGAGCAATCAGCCCCAGCATTTT CATLRQVSNQPQHF
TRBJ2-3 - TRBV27 TGTGCCGCAATGGACGGGAAAGGGGATACGCAGTATTTT CAAMDGKGDTQYF
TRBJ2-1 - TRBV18 TGTGCCAGCTCACCTCTACAGGGTATATCCAATGAGCAGTTCTTC CASSPLQGISNEQFF
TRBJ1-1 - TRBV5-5 TGTGCCAGCAGCTTGATCGGGAACACTGAAGCTTTCTTT CASSLIGNTEAFF